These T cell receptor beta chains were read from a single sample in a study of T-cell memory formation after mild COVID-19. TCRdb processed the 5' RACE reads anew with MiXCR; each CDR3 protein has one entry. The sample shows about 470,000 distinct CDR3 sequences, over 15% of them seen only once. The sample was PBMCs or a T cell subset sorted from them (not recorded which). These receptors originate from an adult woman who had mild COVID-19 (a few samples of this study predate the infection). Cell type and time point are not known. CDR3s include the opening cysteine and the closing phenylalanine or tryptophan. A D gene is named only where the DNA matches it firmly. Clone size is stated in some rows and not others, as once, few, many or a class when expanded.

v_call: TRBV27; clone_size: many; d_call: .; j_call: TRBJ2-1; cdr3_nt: TGTGCCAGCAGTTTTATTTACGGTGAGCAGTTCTTC; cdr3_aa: CASSFIYGEQFF
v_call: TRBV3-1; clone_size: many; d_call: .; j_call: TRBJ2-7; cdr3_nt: TGTGCCAGCAGCTACACAGGGAGTCCCTACGAGCAGTACTTC; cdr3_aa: CASSYTGSPYEQYF
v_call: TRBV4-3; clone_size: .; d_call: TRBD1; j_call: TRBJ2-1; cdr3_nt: TGCGCCAGCAGCCAAGATCGTAACAGGGGGCGTATGTACAATGAGCAGTTCTTC; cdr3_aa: CASSQDRNRGRMYNEQFF
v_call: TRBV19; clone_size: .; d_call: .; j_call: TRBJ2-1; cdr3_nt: TGTGCCAGTAGTATTAGGAGACGGGACAATGAGCAGTTCTTC; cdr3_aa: CASSIRRRDNEQFF
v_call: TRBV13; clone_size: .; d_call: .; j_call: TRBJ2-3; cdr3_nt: TGTGCCAGCAGCCCCCCGTCTAGGGGTACGCAGTATTTT; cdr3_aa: CASSPPSRGTQYF
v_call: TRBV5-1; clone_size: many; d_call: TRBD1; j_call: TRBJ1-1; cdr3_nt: TGCGCCAGCAGTTCGAACAGGGGTACTGAAGCTTTCTTT; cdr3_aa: CASSSNRGTEAFF
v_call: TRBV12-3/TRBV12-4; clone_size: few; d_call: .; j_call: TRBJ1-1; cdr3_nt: TGTGCCAGCAGTTTCACAGGTTATGCTGAAGCTTTCTTT; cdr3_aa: CASSFTGYAEAFF
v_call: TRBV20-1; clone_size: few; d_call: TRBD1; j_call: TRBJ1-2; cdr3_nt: TGCAGTGCTAGAGATGGACAGGCATTTTATGGCTACACCTTC; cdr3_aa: CSARDGQAFYGYTF
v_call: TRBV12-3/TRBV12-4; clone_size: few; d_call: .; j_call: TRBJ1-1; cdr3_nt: TGTGCCAGCAGGCCTGACAGCTGGGCCACTGAAGCTTTCTTT; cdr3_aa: CASRPDSWATEAFF
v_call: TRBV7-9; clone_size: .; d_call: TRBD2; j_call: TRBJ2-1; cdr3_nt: TGTGCCAGCATCCCTAGGGGACTAGCGGGAGGGCCTTTCGGCTCCTACAATGAGCAGTTCTTC; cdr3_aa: CASIPRGLAGGPFGSYNEQFF
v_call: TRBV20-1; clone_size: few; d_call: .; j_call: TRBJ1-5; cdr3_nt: TGCAGTGCTCCCTTACAGGGACATTCCGGTCAGCCCCAGCATTTT; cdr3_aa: CSAPLQGHSGQPQHF
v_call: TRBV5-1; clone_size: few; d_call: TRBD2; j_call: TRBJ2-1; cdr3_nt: TGCGCCAGCAGCCCCAGTGGGCTAGCGGGAGGGGGGGACTACAATGAGCAGTTCTTC; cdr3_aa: CASSPSGLAGGGDYNEQFF
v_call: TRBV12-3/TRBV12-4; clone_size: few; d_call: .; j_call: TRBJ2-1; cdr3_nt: TGTGCCAGCAGTTTAGTGACACCTAATGAGCAGTTCTTC; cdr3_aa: CASSLVTPNEQFF
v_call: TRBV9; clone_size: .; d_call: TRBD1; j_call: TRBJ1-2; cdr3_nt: TGTGCCAGCAGCGAGCCCCATATCCCGGGACAGGGACGTTCCCCCTATGGCTACACCTTC; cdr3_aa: CASSEPHIPGQGRSPYGYTF
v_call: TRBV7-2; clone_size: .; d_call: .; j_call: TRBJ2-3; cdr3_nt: TGTGCCAGCAGCCCCCCCGGGATGCCTAGCACAGATACGCAGTATTTT; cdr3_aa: CASSPPGMPSTDTQYF
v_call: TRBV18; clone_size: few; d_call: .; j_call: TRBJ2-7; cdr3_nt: TGTGCCAGCTCACCATCCTCTAGTGTCTACGAGCAGTACTTC; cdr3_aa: CASSPSSSVYEQYF
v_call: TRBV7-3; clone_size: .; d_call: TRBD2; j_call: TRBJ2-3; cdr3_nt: TGTGCCAGCAGCTCCTTAGCGGGAGGGGGTCGCACAGATACGCAGTATTTT; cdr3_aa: CASSSLAGGGRTDTQYF
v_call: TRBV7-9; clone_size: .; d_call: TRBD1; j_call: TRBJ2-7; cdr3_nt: TGTGCCAGCAGCTTCAGGGGGAACTACGAGCAGTACTTC; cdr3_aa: CASSFRGNYEQYF
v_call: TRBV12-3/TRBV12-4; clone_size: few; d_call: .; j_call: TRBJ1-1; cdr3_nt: TGTGCCAGTAAATGGTCTGAAGCTTTCTTT; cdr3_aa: CASKWSEAFF
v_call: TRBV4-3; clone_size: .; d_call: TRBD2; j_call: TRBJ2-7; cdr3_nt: TGCGCCAGCAGCCAAGATCCTAGCGGGAGGGCCTCCTACGAGCAGTACTTC; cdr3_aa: CASSQDPSGRASYEQYF
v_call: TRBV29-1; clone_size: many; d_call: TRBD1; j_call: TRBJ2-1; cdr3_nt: TGCAGCGTTGGAAGGCTAGAGGACAGGTTACGTGATGAGCAGTTCTTC; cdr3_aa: CSVGRLEDRLRDEQFF